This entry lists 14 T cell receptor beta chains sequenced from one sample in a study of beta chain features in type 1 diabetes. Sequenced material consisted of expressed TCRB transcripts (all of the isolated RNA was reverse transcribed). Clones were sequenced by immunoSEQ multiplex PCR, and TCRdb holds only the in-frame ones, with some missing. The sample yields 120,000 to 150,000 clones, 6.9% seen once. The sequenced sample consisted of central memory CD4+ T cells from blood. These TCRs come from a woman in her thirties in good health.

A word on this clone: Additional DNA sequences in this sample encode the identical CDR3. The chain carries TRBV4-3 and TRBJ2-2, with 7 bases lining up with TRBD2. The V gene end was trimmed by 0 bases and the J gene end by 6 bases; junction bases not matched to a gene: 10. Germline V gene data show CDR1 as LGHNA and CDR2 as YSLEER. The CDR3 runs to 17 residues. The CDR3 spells CASSQESAGGSAGELFF. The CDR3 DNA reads TGCGCCAGCAGCCAAGAAAGCGCGGGCGGGAGCGCCGGGGAGCTGTTTTTT.

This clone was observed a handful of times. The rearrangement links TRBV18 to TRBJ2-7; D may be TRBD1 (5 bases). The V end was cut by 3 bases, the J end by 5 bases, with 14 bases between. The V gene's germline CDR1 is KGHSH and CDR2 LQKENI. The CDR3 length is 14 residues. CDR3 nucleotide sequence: TGTGCCAGCTCACCCCAGGACATCGTCCACGAGCAGTACTTC. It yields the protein CASSPQDIVHEQYF.

Written as DNA, the CDR3 is TGTGCTACTGGGGGGACCCTAACAGATACGCAGTATTTT. Translated: CATGGTLTDTQYF. The chain links TRBV28 to TRBJ2-3, with D perhaps TRBD2 (6 bases). This CDR3 contains 13 residues. Looked up from germline, CDR1 is MDHEN and CDR2 is SYDVKM.

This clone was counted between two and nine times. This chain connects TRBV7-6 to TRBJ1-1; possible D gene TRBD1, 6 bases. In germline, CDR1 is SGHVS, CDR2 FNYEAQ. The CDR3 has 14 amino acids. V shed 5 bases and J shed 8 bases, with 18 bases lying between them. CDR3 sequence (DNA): TGTGCCAGCAGCGGTTTACAGGGAGTTGGGGAAGCTTTCTTT. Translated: CASSGLQGVGEAFF.

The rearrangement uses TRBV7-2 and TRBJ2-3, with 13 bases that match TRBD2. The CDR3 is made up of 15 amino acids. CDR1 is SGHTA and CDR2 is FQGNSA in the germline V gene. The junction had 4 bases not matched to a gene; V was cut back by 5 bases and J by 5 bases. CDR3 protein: CASSPGLAGIDTQYF. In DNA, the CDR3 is TGTGCCAGCAGCCCGGGACTAGCGGGGATAGATACGCAGTATTTT. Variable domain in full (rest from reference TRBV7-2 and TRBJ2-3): GAGVSQSPSNKVTEKGKDVELRCDPISGHTALYWYRQSLGQGLEFLIYFQGNSAPDKSGLPSDRFSAERTGGSVSTLTIQRTQQEDSAVYLCASSPGLAGIDTQYFGPGTRLTVL.

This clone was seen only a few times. This CDR3 reads CASSPTDGGRGELFF. CDR3 DNA sequence: TGTGCCAGCAGTCCGACAGACGGGGGACGAGGGGAGCTGTTTTTT. The chain joins TRBV2 to TRBJ2-2; tentative D call: TRBD2 (6 bases). Deletions cut 5 bases from V and 8 bases from J, with 18 bases between. This CDR3 is built from 15 residues. CDR1 and CDR2 from the germline V gene are SNHLY and FYNNEI.

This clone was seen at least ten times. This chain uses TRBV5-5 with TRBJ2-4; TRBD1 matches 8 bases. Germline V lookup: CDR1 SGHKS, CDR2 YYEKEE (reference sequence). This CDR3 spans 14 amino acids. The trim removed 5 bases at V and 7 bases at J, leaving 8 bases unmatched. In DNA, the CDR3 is TGTGCCAGCAGTTTTCAGGGGGCGAGGAACATTCAGTACTTC. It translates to CASSFQGARNIQYF.

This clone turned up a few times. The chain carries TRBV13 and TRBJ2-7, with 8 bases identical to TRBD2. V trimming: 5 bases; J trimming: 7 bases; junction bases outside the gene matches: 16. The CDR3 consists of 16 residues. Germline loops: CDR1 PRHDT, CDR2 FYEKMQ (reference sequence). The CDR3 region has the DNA TGTGCCAGCAGCCTCCCCGGTAGCGGGGTTGTTGGGGAGCAGTACTTC. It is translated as CASSLPGSGVVGEQYF.

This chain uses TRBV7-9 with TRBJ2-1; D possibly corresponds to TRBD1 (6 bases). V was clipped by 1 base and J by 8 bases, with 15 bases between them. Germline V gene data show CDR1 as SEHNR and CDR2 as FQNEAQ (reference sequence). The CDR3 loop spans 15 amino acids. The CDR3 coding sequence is TGTGCCAGCAGCTTAGGGTCGGCAGGGGTGGATGAGCAGTTCTTC. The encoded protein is CASSLGSAGVDEQFF.

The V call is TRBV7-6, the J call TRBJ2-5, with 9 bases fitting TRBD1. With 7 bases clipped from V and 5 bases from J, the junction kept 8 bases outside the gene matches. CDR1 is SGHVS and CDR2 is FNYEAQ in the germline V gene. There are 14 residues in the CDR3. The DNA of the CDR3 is TGTGCCAGCAACAACAGGGGGCCGGGTGAGACCCAGTACTTC. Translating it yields CASNNRGPGETQYF.

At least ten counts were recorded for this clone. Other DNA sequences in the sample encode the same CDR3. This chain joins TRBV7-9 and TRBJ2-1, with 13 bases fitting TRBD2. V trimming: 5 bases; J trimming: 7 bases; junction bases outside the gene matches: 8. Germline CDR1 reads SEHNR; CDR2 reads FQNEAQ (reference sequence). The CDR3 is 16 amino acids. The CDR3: CASSLPGLAGVNEQFF. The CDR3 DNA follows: TGTGCCAGCAGCCTACCTGGACTAGCGGGAGTTAATGAGCAGTTCTTC.

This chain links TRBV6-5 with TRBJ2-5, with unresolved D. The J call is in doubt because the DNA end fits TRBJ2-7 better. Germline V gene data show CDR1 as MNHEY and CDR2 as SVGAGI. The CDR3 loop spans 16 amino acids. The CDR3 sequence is CASSYSPAATSSEQYF. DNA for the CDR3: TGTGCCAGCAGTTACTCGCCGGCAGCTACTTCCAGCGAGCAGTACTTC.

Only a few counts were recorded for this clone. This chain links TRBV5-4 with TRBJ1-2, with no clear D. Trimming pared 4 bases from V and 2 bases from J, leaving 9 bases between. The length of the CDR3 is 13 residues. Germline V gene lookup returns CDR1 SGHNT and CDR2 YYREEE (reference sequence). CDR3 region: CASSLDKNYGYTF. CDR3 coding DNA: TGTGCCAGCAGCCTCGACAAGAACTATGGCTACACCTTC.

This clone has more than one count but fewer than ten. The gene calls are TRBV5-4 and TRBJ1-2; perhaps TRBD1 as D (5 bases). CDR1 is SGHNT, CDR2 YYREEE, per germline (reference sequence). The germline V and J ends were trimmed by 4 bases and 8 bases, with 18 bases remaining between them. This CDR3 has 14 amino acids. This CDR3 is CASSLGGEIYGYTF. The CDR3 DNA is TGTGCCAGCAGCCTCGGGGGTGAAATTTACGGCTACACCTTC. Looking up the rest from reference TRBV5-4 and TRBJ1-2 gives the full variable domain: ETGVTQSPTHLIKTRGQQVTLRCSSQSGHNTVSWYQQALGQGPQFIFQYYREEENGRGNFPPRFSGLQFPNYSSELNVNALELDDSALYLCASSLGGEIYGYTFGSGTRLTVV.